The 19 T cell receptor beta chains presented below share a single source sample, sequenced in a study of T-cell reconstitution after alpha-beta-depleted transplantation in children. TCRbeta library preparation incorporated unique molecular identifiers. TCRdb passed the PCR reads through MiXCR, listing each CDR3 protein once. This repertoire shows nearly 400,000 distinct CDR3 sequences, about a fifth found once; its top ten account for about 3.8%. This material consisted of PBMCs from the stem cell graft donor, taken from the stem cell graft. These receptors all come from a human donor who donated a stem cell graft to a child with acute myeloid leukemia.

Here the CDR3 reads CASTHTSGTGELFF. The CDR3 DNA follows: TGTGCCAGCACCCATACTAGCGGTACCGGGGAGCTGTTTTTT. The rearrangement uses TRBV3-1 and TRBJ2-2, with 8 nucleotides matching TRBD2. The ends lost 7 bases at V and 5 bases at J; junction bases unmatched: 6. Germline CDR1 LGHDT, CDR2 YNNKEL (reference sequence). CDR3 length: 14 residues.

The chain joins TRBV6-1 to TRBJ2-1, with D maybe TRBD2 (6 bases). The V end was cut by 7 bases, the J end by 3 bases, with 10 bases between. Germline assignment: CDR1 MNHNS and CDR2 SASEGT. The CDR3 length is 13 residues. CDR3 loop: CASKPGGYNEQFF. DNA of the CDR3: TGTGCCAGCAAGCCCGGGGGCTACAATGAGCAGTTCTTC.

This clonotype was seen repeatedly, ten times or more. The J gene is TRBJ2-1, the V gene TRBV9; D is tentatively TRBD1 or TRBD2 (5 bases each). The CDR3 contains 16 residues. Germline values: CDR1 SGDLS, CDR2 YYNGEE. V was cut by 3 bases and J by 2 bases, with 15 bases left in between. In DNA form, the CDR3 reads TGTGCCAGCAGCGGGTCCGGGACGTTACCCTACAATGAGCAGTTCTTC. It specifies CASSGSGTLPYNEQFF. The whole variable domain, remainder taken from reference TRBV9 and TRBJ2-1, is DSGVTQTPKHLITATGQRVTLRCSPRSGDLSVYWYQQSLDQGLQFLIQYYNGEERAKGNILERFSAQQFPDLHSELNLSSLELGDSALYFCASSGSGTLPYNEQFFGPGTRLTVL.

Comment on this clonotype: With a much larger clone just one base away, this may be a read error. The gene calls are TRBV20-1 and TRBJ1-1; 7 positions match TRBD1. Germline CDR1 and CDR2: DFQATT and SNEGSKA (reference sequence). The CDR3 sequence is 15 residues long. CDR3 sequence (DNA): TGCAGTGCTTTACCAGGACAGGTAGAGAACTCTGAAGCTTTCTTT. It translates to CSALPGQVENSEAFF.

This clonotype was counted ten times or more. The rearrangement uses TRBV20-1 and TRBJ2-7, with TRBD2 matching 16 bases. This CDR3 is 17 amino acids long. CDR1 and CDR2 (germline): DFQATT, SNEGSKA (reference sequence). V lost 3 bases to trimming and J lost 2 bases; unmatched junction nucleotides: 7. Here the CDR3 reads CSARGLAGGQMAYEQYF. In DNA form, the CDR3 reads TGCAGTGCTAGGGGACTAGCGGGAGGGCAAATGGCCTACGAGCAGTACTTC.

This clonotype occurred a few times. The chain couples TRBV27 to TRBJ2-7, with 10 bases that match TRBD2. This CDR3 contains 15 residues. CDR1 is MNHEY and CDR2 is SMNVEV in the germline V gene (reference sequence). Trimming at V came to 5 bases and at J to 3 bases, leaving 7 bases not matched to a gene. The CDR3 here is CASSLSSGSLYEQYF. The CDR3 nucleotides are TGTGCCAGCAGTCTCTCTAGCGGGAGTCTCTACGAGCAGTACTTC.

This clonotype was seen a few times. The DNA for the CDR3 is TGTGCCAGCAGTCCCCGTGCAAGGAATGAGCAGTTCTTC. Amino acids: CASSPRARNEQFF. V is TRBV12-3 or TRBV12-4 and J is TRBJ2-1; D remains unclear. The CDR3 is made up of 13 amino acids. With 5 bases removed from V and 7 bases from J, the gap between germline ends came to 12 bases.

This clonotype came up many times. The genes are TRBV5-6 and TRBJ1-1; D is ambiguous. This CDR3 spans 13 amino acids. The V and J ends lost 4 bases and 2 bases respectively, with 9 bases between them. Germline lookup yields CDR1 SGHDT and CDR2 YYEEEE. This CDR3 reads CASSVDDNTEAFF. Here the CDR3 DNA reads TGTGCCAGCAGCGTTGACGATAACACTGAAGCTTTCTTT. The complete variable domain, with remaining parts taken from reference TRBV5-6 and TRBJ1-1, reads DAGVTQSPTHLIKTRGQQVTLRCSPKSGHDTVSWYQQALGQGPQFIFQYYEEEERQRGNFPDRFSGHQFPNYSSELNVNALLLGDSALYLCASSVDDNTEAFFGQGTRLTVV.

The chain employs TRBV4-1 and TRBJ1-5, with D uncertain. This CDR3 is built from 12 residues. Germline V lookup: CDR1 MGHRA, CDR2 YSYEKL. Deletions cut 1 base from V and 7 bases from J, with 5 bases between. The CDR3 loop is CASSQGAQPQHF. In nucleotides, the CDR3 is TGCGCCAGCAGCCAAGGAGCACAGCCCCAGCATTTT.

The V and J genes are TRBV5-1 and TRBJ2-5; weak D call: TRBD1 (5 bases). Trimming pared 2 bases from V and 5 bases from J, leaving 16 bases between. The CDR3 length is 15 residues. Germline assignment: CDR1 SGHRS and CDR2 YFSETQ. The CDR3 here is CASSFARVLGETQYF. CDR3 DNA sequence: TGCGCCAGCAGCTTCGCCAGGGTTCTGGGGGAGACCCAGTACTTC.

This clonotype occurred a few times. V and J are TRBV7-9 and TRBJ2-1; a possible D gene is TRBD2 (5 bases). Looked up from germline, CDR1 is SEHNR and CDR2 is FQNEAQ (reference sequence). CDR3 length: 12 residues. V dropped 3 bases and J dropped 8 bases, with 8 bases sitting between them. This chain's CDR3 is CASSLPGDEQFF. The CDR3 DNA reads as TGTGCCAGCAGCTTGCCCGGGGATGAGCAGTTCTTC. Together with reference TRBV7-9 and TRBJ2-1, the CDR3 gives the full variable domain: DTGVSQNPRHKITKRGQNVTFRCDPISEHNRLYWYRQTLGQGPEFLTYFQNEAQLEKSRLLSDRFSAERPKGSFSTLEIQRTEQGDSAMYLCASSLPGDEQFFGPGTRLTVL.

This clonotype was observed many times. This sequence joins TRBV29-1 and TRBJ2-3; a weak D match, TRBD2 (6 bases). CDR1 is SQVTM, CDR2 ANQGSEA, per germline. V lost 4 bases to trimming and J lost 0 bases, with 14 bases between them. This CDR3 contains 15 residues. CDR3 residues: CSVAEGGVSTDTQYF. The CDR3 nucleotides read TGCAGCGTTGCTGAAGGCGGGGTGAGCACAGATACGCAGTATTTT.

V and J are TRBV5-1 and TRBJ2-2; D call uncertain. CDR1 SGHRS and CDR2 YFSETQ come from the germline V gene. The CDR3 has 13 residues. V lost 5 bases to trimming and J lost 5 bases, with 10 bases between them. The CDR3 loop reads CASRTGRTGELFF. CDR3 in DNA: TGCGCCAGCAGAACCGGGCGGACCGGGGAGCTGTTTTTT.

This clonotype was recorded at least ten times. This chain's CDR3 is CASSYSPDYTEAFF. The CDR3 nucleotides read TGTGCCAGCAGTTACAGCCCGGACTACACTGAAGCTTTCTTT. This sequence joins TRBV6-5 and TRBJ1-1; unclear D gene. The CDR3 contains 14 residues. Per the germline V gene, CDR1 is MNHEY and CDR2 is SVGAGI. Trimming left V 2 bases short and J 3 bases short, with 10 bases between.

The rearrangement joins TRBV5-1 to TRBJ2-5; 7 bases are shared with TRBD1. CDR1 is SGHRS, CDR2 YFSETQ, per germline. Germline trimming cut 3 bases from V and 4 bases from J; bases unmatched to any gene: 3. The CDR3 totals 13 residues. The CDR3 spells CASSWGQRETQYF. The DNA for the CDR3 is TGCGCCAGCAGCTGGGGACAGCGAGAGACCCAGTACTTC. Supplemented by reference TRBV5-1 and TRBJ2-5, the full variable domain reads KAGVTQTPRYLIKTRGQQVTLSCSPISGHRSVSWYQQTPGQGLQFLFEYFSETQRNKGNFPGRFSGRQFSNSRSEMNVSTLELGDSALYLCASSWGQRETQYFGPGTRLLVL.

The CDR3 here is CASSLDRALTYNEQFF. CDR3 bases: TGTGCCAGCTCTCTGGACAGGGCTCTAACCTACAATGAGCAGTTCTTC. The rearrangement joins TRBV18 to TRBJ2-1; 8 positions match TRBD1. The ends lost 6 bases at V and 2 bases at J; junction bases unmatched: 9. This CDR3 contains 16 residues. The germline V gene has CDR1 KGHSH and CDR2 LQKENI.

This clonotype was seen a handful of times. The genes are TRBV7-3 and TRBJ1-1; D gene unclear. The CDR3 length is 12 residues. Trimming took 5 bases from V and 8 from J, leaving 12 bases between them. Germline V lookup: CDR1 SGHTA, CDR2 FQGTGA. As DNA, the CDR3 is TGTGCCAGCAGCCTACCCCTGTGGGAAGCTTTCTTT. It yields the protein CASSLPLWEAFF.

This clonotype was detected only a few times. The V gene is TRBV6-1, the J gene TRBJ2-3; 7 nucleotides match TRBD2. V was pared by 8 bases and J by 6 bases, with 8 bases of the junction left unmatched. Germline-derived CDR1 and CDR2 are MNHNS and SASEGT. The CDR3 runs 13 residues. In DNA form, the CDR3 reads TGTGCCAGCGGGCGGGGGTTTGTTGATACGCAGTATTTT. It specifies CASGRGFVDTQYF.

The chain links TRBV5-8 to TRBJ2-5; a weak D match, TRBD2 (6 bases). Per the germline V gene, CDR1 is SGHTS and CDR2 is YDEGEE. Trimming stripped 4 bases from V and 0 bases from J, with 16 bases between. This CDR3 has 16 residues. The CDR3 coding sequence is TGTGCCAGCAGCAAGGCCGGGGGATCTTACCAAGAGACCCAGTACTTC. Translated: CASSKAGGSYQETQYF.